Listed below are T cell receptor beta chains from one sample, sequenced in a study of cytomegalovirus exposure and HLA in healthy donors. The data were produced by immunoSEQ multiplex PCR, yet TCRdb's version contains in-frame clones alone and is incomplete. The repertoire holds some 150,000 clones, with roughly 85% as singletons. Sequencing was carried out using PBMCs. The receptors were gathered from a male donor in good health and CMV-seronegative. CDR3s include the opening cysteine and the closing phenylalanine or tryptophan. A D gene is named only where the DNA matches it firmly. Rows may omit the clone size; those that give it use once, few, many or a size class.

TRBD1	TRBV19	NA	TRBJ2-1	CASSPPGQGANEQFF	TGTGCCAGTAGTCCGCCGGGACAGGGGGCCAATGAGCAGTTCTTC
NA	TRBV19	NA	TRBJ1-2	CASSLEWTAINYGYTF	TGTGCCAGTAGCCTAGAGTGGACAGCTATCAACTATGGCTACACCTTC
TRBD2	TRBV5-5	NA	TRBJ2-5	CASSLAAGGPFGETQYF	TGTGCCAGCAGCTTGGCCGCGGGAGGGCCCTTCGGAGAGACCCAGTACTTC
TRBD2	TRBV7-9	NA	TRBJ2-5	CASSSKSGRAFQETQYF	TGTGCCAGCAGCTCCAAAAGCGGGAGGGCCTTCCAAGAGACCCAGTACTTC
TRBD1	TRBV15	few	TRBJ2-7	CATSDIRTGVDEQYF	TGTGCCACCAGCGACATAAGGACAGGGGTAGACGAGCAGTACTTC
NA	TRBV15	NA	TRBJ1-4	CATSRDPTVSREKLFF	TGTGCCACCAGCAGAGATCCGACAGTCTCCCGGGAAAAACTGTTTTTT
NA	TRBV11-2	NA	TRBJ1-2	CASSLEIGLRANYGYTF	TGTGCCAGCAGCTTAGAGATAGGACTACGGGCTAACTATGGCTACACCTTC
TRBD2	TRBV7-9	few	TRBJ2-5	CASSLGGGLGEETQYF	TGTGCCAGCAGCTTAGGCGGGGGGCTGGGGGAAGAGACCCAGTACTTC
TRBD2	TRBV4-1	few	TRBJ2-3	CASSHRAGTSGSTQYF	TGCGCCAGCAGCCACCGAGCCGGGACTAGCGGGAGTACGCAGTATTTT
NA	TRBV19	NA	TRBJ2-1	CASSISSDNEQFF	TGTGCCAGTAGTATATCCTCTGACAATGAGCAGTTCTTC
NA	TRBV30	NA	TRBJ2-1	CAWSVSFAGAKKDEQFF	TGTGCCTGGAGTGTATCGTTCGCGGGCGCGAAGAAAGATGAGCAGTTCTTC
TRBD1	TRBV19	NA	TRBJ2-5	CASSGTDQETQYF	TGTGCCAGTAGCGGGACAGACCAAGAGACCCAGTACTTC
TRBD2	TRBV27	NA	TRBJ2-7	CASSSPTSGYEQYF	TGTGCCAGCAGTTCCCCGACTAGCGGGTACGAGCAGTACTTC
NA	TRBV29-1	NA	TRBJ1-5	CSVELPGGGDQPQHF	TGCAGCGTTGAACTACCGGGGGGGGGAGATCAGCCCCAGCATTTT
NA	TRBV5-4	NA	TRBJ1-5	CASSLAPRGWYQPQHF	TGTGCCAGCAGCTTGGCCCCCAGGGGCTGGTATCAGCCCCAGCATTTT
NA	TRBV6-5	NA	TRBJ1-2	CASRPQGGGYTF	TGTGCCAGCAGGCCGCAGGGAGGAGGCTACACCTTC
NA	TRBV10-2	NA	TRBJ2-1	CASQQTTYNEQFF	TGCGCCAGCCAACAGACCACCTACAATGAGCAGTTCTTC
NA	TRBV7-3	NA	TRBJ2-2	CASRSREIAANTGELFF	TGTGCCAGCAGGTCGAGGGAAATAGCGGCAAACACCGGGGAGCTGTTTTTT
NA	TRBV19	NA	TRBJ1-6	CASSTNKRPNSPLHF	TGTGCCAGTAGTACGAACAAACGCCCCAATTCACCCCTCCACTTT
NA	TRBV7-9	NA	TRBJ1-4	CASSSEQGGREKLFF	TGTGCCAGCAGCTCAGAACAGGGTGGGCGCGAAAAACTGTTTTTT
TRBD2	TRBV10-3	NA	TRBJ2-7	CAIIAGGASYEQYF	TGTGCCATCATCGCGGGGGGCGCTTCCTACGAGCAGTACTTC
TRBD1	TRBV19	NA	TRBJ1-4	CASSIRAGGSEKLFF	TGTGCCAGTAGTATCCGGGCAGGGGGCAGTGAAAAACTGTTTTTT
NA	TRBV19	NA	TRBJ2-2	CASMNPRVDTGELFF	TGTGCCAGTATGAACCCTCGGGTCGACACCGGGGAGCTGTTTTTT
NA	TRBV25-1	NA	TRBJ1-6	CASSEGAVYNSPLHF	TGTGCCAGCAGTGAAGGGGCAGTTTATAATTCACCCCTCCACTTT
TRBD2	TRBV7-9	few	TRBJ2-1	CASSLTGGGAYNEQFF	TGTGCCAGCAGCTTAACAGGCGGGGGGGCTTACAATGAGCAGTTCTTC
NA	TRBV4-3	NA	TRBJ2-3	CARTGDTQYF	TGCGCCAGGACTGGAGATACGCAGTATTTT
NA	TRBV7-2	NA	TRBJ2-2	CASSLSSGNTGELFF	TGTGCCAGCAGCTTATCCTCAGGGAACACCGGGGAGCTGTTTTTT
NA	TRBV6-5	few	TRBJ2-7	CAAVSPGATTEQYF	TGTGCCGCCGTTTCCCCGGGAGCGACGACCGAGCAGTACTTC
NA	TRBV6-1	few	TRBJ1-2	CASSVGPGGRNYGYTF	TGTGCCAGCAGTGTCGGGCCCGGGGGACGGAACTATGGCTACACCTTC
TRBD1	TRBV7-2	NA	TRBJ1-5	CASSSQGAGQPQHF	TGTGCCAGCAGCTCACAGGGGGCGGGACAGCCCCAGCATTTT